A single sample is the source of the 12 T cell receptor beta chains below, sequenced in a study of blood T cell repertoires in COVID-19. Assay: immunoSEQ multiplex PCR; the TCRdb copy retains only in-frame clones and omits some. This sample yields 280,000 or so clones, of which 85% to 90% are seen a single time; about an eighth belongs to the top ten. Sequenced: peripheral blood. These receptors were obtained from a human donor in a cohort sampled during active COVID-19.

This clone was recorded only once. CDR3 nucleotide sequence: TGTGCCAGCAGTACAGGGGGAGGCTACACCTTC. It encodes CASSTGGGYTF. The V and J genes are TRBV2 and TRBJ1-2, with TRBD1 matching over 8 bases. This CDR3 has 11 residues. The V gene end was trimmed by 5 bases and the J gene end by 8 bases; junction bases not matched to a gene: 1. The germline CDR1 and CDR2 sequences are SNHLY and FYNNEI.

The chain couples TRBV28 to TRBJ2-3; 7 nucleotides match TRBD1. Germline values: CDR1 MDHEN, CDR2 SYDVKM. This CDR3 spans 13 amino acids. V shed 6 bases, J shed 5 bases, and the junction held 5 bases outside the gene matches. The CDR3 nucleotides read TGTGCCAGCAGGTGGACAGGACAAGATACGCAGTATTTT. It is translated as CASRWTGQDTQYF.

This clone was counted a single time. The chain links TRBV5-4 to TRBJ1-1; TRBD1 agrees at 7 bases. The CDR3 totals 14 residues. Germline V CDR1 and CDR2: SGHNT, YYREEE (reference sequence). Germline trimming cut 4 bases from V and 1 base from J; bases unmatched to any gene: 4. In DNA form, the CDR3 reads TGTGCCAGCAGCGGAGGGGGCGCGAACACTGAAGCTTTCTTT. Its protein product is CASSGGGANTEAFF.

V and J are TRBV5-1 and TRBJ2-3, with 12 bases identical to TRBD2. The CDR3 is made up of 16 amino acids. Germline CDR1 and CDR2: SGHRS and YFSETQ. Germline trimming cut 1 base from V and 1 base from J; bases unmatched to any gene: 1. In DNA form, the CDR3 reads TGCGCCAGCAGCTTGAGACTAGCGGGAGGCACAGATACGCAGTATTTT. Amino acid sequence: CASSLRLAGGTDTQYF.

The chain combines TRBV15 with TRBJ2-5; no clear D. Per germline, CDR1 LNHNV and CDR2 YYDKDF (reference sequence). Trimming removed 0 bases at V and 4 bases at J, with 9 bases between. The CDR3 is made up of 14 amino acids. The CDR3 nucleotides read TGTGCCACCAGCAGAGATCTAGGAAGAGAGACCCAGTACTTC. Translation gives CATSRDLGRETQYF.

The J gene is TRBJ1-2, the V gene TRBV6-5, with D perhaps TRBD1 (5 bases). Germline-derived CDR1 and CDR2 are MNHEY and SVGAGI. The CDR3 contains 16 residues. Trimming removed 2 bases from V and 0 bases from J, with 13 bases in between. CDR3 sequence reads: CASSYGGVSANYGYTF. CDR3 bases: TGTGCCAGCAGTTACGGGGGGGTATCGGCTAACTATGGCTACACCTTC.

The chain carries TRBV6-5 and TRBJ1-1, with TRBD1 identical over 8 bases. The ends lost 7 bases at V and 8 bases at J; junction bases unmatched: 9. Looked up from germline, CDR1 is MNHEY and CDR2 is SVGAGI. CDR3 length equals 13 residues. The CDR3 nucleotides read TGTGCCAGCACCCTGGTAAACAGGGGGGAAGCTTTCTTT. Translation gives CASTLVNRGEAFF.

The CDR3, as DNA: TGTGCCATCTCCGGGGACAGGGGAACCGGGGAGCTGTTTTTT. As protein: CAISGDRGTGELFF. The rearrangement links TRBV27 to TRBJ2-2; 10 bases align to TRBD1. Germline loops: CDR1 MNHEY, CDR2 SMNVEV (reference sequence). The CDR3 is made up of 14 amino acids. Trimming at V came to 10 bases and at J to 5 bases, leaving 7 bases not matched to a gene.

The V gene is TRBV24-1, the J gene TRBJ2-1, with TRBD1 as a possible D gene (6 bases). Germline V CDR1 and CDR2: KGHDR, SFDVKD. Trimming shortened V by 2 bases and J by 3 bases, and 16 bases separated the two germline ends. CDR3 length equals 17 residues. The CDR3 here is CATSDSHTGQVYNEQFF. The CDR3 region has the DNA TGTGCCACCAGTGATTCACACACAGGGCAGGTCTACAATGAGCAGTTCTTC.

The CDR3 reads CASSMGQGLSPLHF. The CDR3 nucleotides read TGTGCCAGCAGCATGGGACAGGGGCTGTCACCCCTCCACTTT. The chain has TRBV7-9 and TRBJ1-6, with TRBD1 matching over 10 bases. This CDR3 comprises 14 residues. With 5 bases clipped from V and 10 bases from J, the junction kept 5 bases outside the gene matches. CDR1 SEHNR and CDR2 FQNEAQ come from the germline V gene (reference sequence).

The chain links TRBV6-1 to TRBJ2-2, with 9 bases identical to TRBD1. Trimming cost V 2 bases and J 4 bases; bases outside gene matches: 5. In germline, CDR1 is MNHNS, CDR2 SASEGT. CDR3 length equals 16 residues. CDR3 amino acids: CASSERGQGRTGELFF. CDR3 DNA sequence: TGTGCCAGCAGTGAACGAGGACAGGGGCGCACCGGGGAGCTGTTTTTT.

The CDR3 sequence is CASSTTGNSGANVLTF. The CDR3 DNA sequence: TGTGCCAGCAGTACAACAGGGAACTCTGGGGCCAACGTCCTGACTTTC. The chain has TRBV27 and TRBJ2-6, with D possibly matching TRBD1 (6 bases). There are 16 residues in the CDR3. In germline, CDR1 is MNHEY, CDR2 SMNVEV (reference sequence). The V end was cut by 5 bases, the J end by 0 bases, with 11 bases between.